A selection of T cell receptor beta chains follows, all from one sample in a study of blood T cell repertoires in COVID-19. Repertoires were generated with immunoSEQ multiplex PCR, while TCRdb's copy carries only in-frame clones and drops some. This sample yields over 60,000 clones, of which 90% are seen a single time; under 0.65% belongs to the top ten. The specimen was peripheral blood. The receptors come from a middle-aged man with COVID-19, enrolled during active disease. Both conserved end residues are part of each CDR3. The order of the fields is CDR3 DNA, CDR3 protein, V gene, J gene, CDR3 length, D gene, clone size. A D gene is named only where the DNA matches it firmly. Clone size is stated in some rows and not others, as once, few, many or a class when expanded.

cdr3_nt: TGCGCCAGCAGCCGAGGGGGACTAGCGCCAACCTACAATGAGCAGTTCTTC
cdr3_aa: CASSRGGLAPTYNEQFF
v_call: TRBV4-1
j_call: TRBJ2-1
cdr3_length: 17
d_call: TRBD2
clone_size: NA

cdr3_nt: TGCGCCAGCAGCTTGGAGAACTTTTTAAACATTCAGTACTTC
cdr3_aa: CASSLENFLNIQYF
v_call: TRBV5-1
j_call: TRBJ2-4
cdr3_length: 14
d_call: NA
clone_size: NA

cdr3_nt: TGTGCCAGCAGTTACTCCCAGGGGGCACATGAGCAGTTCTTC
cdr3_aa: CASSYSQGAHEQFF
v_call: TRBV6-5
j_call: TRBJ2-1
cdr3_length: 14
d_call: TRBD1
clone_size: NA

cdr3_nt: TGTGCCAGCAGCCCCCTAGGACAGATTAATGAAAAACTGTTTTTT
cdr3_aa: CASSPLGQINEKLFF
v_call: TRBV9
j_call: TRBJ1-4
cdr3_length: 15
d_call: NA
clone_size: NA

cdr3_nt: TGTGCCAGCAGCCCTGGATCCCCAGCGGGGGCCTACGAGCAGTACTTC
cdr3_aa: CASSPGSPAGAYEQYF
v_call: TRBV4-2
j_call: TRBJ2-7
cdr3_length: 16
d_call: TRBD2
clone_size: few

cdr3_nt: TGCGCCAGCAGCCAAGTTCCCATTCGAGGGAAGTCCGGGGAGCTGTTTTTT
cdr3_aa: CASSQVPIRGKSGELFF
v_call: TRBV4-1
j_call: TRBJ2-2
cdr3_length: 17
d_call: NA
clone_size: NA

cdr3_nt: TGTGCCACCAGCAGAGATTCCTGGGCTGGGGAGACCCAGTACTTC
cdr3_aa: CATSRDSWAGETQYF
v_call: TRBV15
j_call: TRBJ2-5
cdr3_length: 15
d_call: NA
clone_size: few

cdr3_nt: TGTGCCAGCAGCCAAGTCTTTAGCGGGAGTAGTCAAGAGACCCAGTACTTC
cdr3_aa: CASSQVFSGSSQETQYF
v_call: TRBV4-2
j_call: TRBJ2-5
cdr3_length: 17
d_call: TRBD2
clone_size: once

cdr3_nt: TGTGCCAGCAGCTTAGGGAAACTAGCGGGAGGGCCGGGGGAGACCCAGTACTTC
cdr3_aa: CASSLGKLAGGPGETQYF
v_call: TRBV7-9
j_call: TRBJ2-5
cdr3_length: 18
d_call: TRBD2
clone_size: NA

cdr3_nt: TGTGCCAGCAGCTTAGGGGCGAACAATGAGCAGTTCTTC
cdr3_aa: CASSLGANNEQFF
v_call: TRBV7-3
j_call: TRBJ2-1
cdr3_length: 13
d_call: NA
clone_size: NA

cdr3_nt: TGTGCCAGCAGCCCACTATGGGGGGGGGCTGGCTACACCTTC
cdr3_aa: CASSPLWGGAGYTF
v_call: TRBV7-2
j_call: TRBJ1-2
cdr3_length: 14
d_call: NA
clone_size: NA